One sample yielded the 12 T cell receptor beta chains listed below, sequenced in a study of T cell changes during pregnancy in multiple sclerosis. The table came from immunoSEQ multiplex PCR; TCRdb's copy has only in-frame clones and leaves some out. Among approximately 60,000 clones listed, roughly 94% were seen once. This specimen consisted of CD8+ T cells from peripheral blood mononuclear cells, obtained in the third trimester of pregnancy. The receptors were sampled from a female donor with multiple sclerosis, enrolled in a pregnancy study.

The chain links TRBV4-1 to TRBJ2-7; D remains unclear. The CDR3 spans 15 residues. Trimming removed 0 bases at V and 2 bases at J, with 11 bases between. The germline gives CDR1 MGHRA, CDR2 YSYEKL. CDR3 DNA: TGCGCCAGCAGCCAAGATATCGCCGAGACCTACGAGCAGTACTTC. Encoded protein: CASSQDIAETYEQYF.

The CDR3 sequence is CASSSGPGTGNYEQYF. DNA for the CDR3: TGTGCCAGCAGCTCAGGCCCCGGGACAGGTAACTACGAGCAGTACTTC. This chain links TRBV13 with TRBJ2-7; the match to TRBD1 covers 8 bases. The CDR3 has 16 residues. The germline V gene has CDR1 PRHDT and CDR2 FYEKMQ (reference sequence). The ends lost 4 bases at V and 3 bases at J; junction bases unmatched: 11. The variable domain in full, with the rest retrieved from reference TRBV13 and TRBJ2-7, is AAGVIQSPRHLIKEKRETATLKCYPIPRHDTVYWYQQGPGQDPQFLISFYEKMQSDKGSIPDRFSAQQFSDYHSELNMSSLELGDSALYFCASSSGPGTGNYEQYFGPGTRLTVT.

The V and J genes are TRBV27 and TRBJ2-7; no clear D gene. The CDR3 loop spans 14 amino acids. Trimming pared 5 bases from V and 3 bases from J, leaving 14 bases between. The germline gives CDR1 MNHEY, CDR2 SMNVEV (reference sequence). For the CDR3, the DNA is TGTGCCAGCAGTCCATCCGTGGCAGTCTACGAGCAGTACTTC. It translates to CASSPSVAVYEQYF.

The gene calls are TRBV4-1 and TRBJ2-1; perhaps TRBD1 as D (5 bases). The V gene's germline CDR1 is MGHRA and CDR2 YSYEKL. Trimming left V 1 base short and J 6 bases short, with 13 bases between. CDR3 length equals 15 residues. The DNA for the CDR3 is TGCGCCAGCAGCCAAGGGGGCGTTGGGTCCAATGAGCAGTTCTTC. Translating it yields CASSQGGVGSNEQFF.

The CDR3 is CARSLGLAGVYNEQFF. CDR3 in DNA: TGTGCCAGAAGCTTGGGACTAGCGGGAGTTTACAATGAGCAGTTCTTC. The genes are TRBV5-3 and TRBJ2-1, with 12 bases lining up with TRBD2. TRBV5-3 is placed among ORFs of uncertain function. With 0 bases clipped from V and 4 bases from J, the junction kept 2 bases outside the gene matches. The CDR3 extends over 16 amino acids.

The gene calls are TRBV9 and TRBJ1-5; 7 bases line up with TRBD1. Germline V gene sequence: CDR1 SGDLS, CDR2 YYNGEE. The CDR3 has 15 amino acids. V shed 4 bases, J shed 7 bases, and the junction held 11 bases outside the gene matches. CDR3 in amino acids: CASSSSRGAGQPQHF. CDR3 bases: TGTGCCAGCAGCTCTTCCAGGGGGGCGGGCCAGCCCCAGCATTTT.

This chain links TRBV4-3 with TRBJ2-3; 7 positions agree with TRBD2. With 0 bases clipped from V and 1 base from J, the junction kept 7 bases outside the gene matches. CDR1 and CDR2 from the germline V gene are LGHNA and YSLEER. CDR3 length: 17 residues. CDR3 amino acids: CASSQDQGGSGTDTQYF. In DNA, the CDR3 is TGCGCCAGCAGCCAAGATCAGGGCGGGAGTGGCACAGATACGCAGTATTTT.

The CDR3, as DNA: TGTGCCAGTAGTGACACAGGGGGCGGCGACGAGCAGTACTTC. Residues: CASSDTGGGDEQYF. The rearrangement joins TRBV19 to TRBJ2-7; 9 bases line up with TRBD1. The CDR3 has 14 residues. V lost 5 bases to trimming and J lost 5 bases; unmatched junction nucleotides: 7. CDR1 and CDR2 from the germline V gene are LNHDA and SQIVND (reference sequence).

The chain recombines TRBV2 with TRBJ1-2; the D is unclear. CDR1 is SNHLY and CDR2 is FYNNEI in the germline V gene. Trimming left V 0 bases short and J 8 bases short, with 13 bases between. This CDR3 has 14 amino acids. The CDR3 spells CASSEATDLRGYTF. DNA for the CDR3: TGTGCCAGCAGTGAAGCAACAGACCTTAGGGGCTACACCTTC.

The rearrangement joins TRBV19 to TRBJ2-7, with 7 bases lining up with TRBD1. J gave up 2 bases and V 1 base, and 8 bases lay outside the gene matches. The germline CDR1 and CDR2 sequences are LNHDA and SQIVND (reference sequence). The CDR3 consists of 16 residues. CDR3 protein: CASSIGGGEGAYEQYF. The CDR3 DNA follows: TGTGCCAGTAGTATAGGAGGGGGCGAGGGGGCCTACGAGCAGTACTTC.

This clone appeared a single time. This chain links TRBV4-2 with TRBJ2-2; TRBD2 matches 7 bases. The CDR3 spans 18 residues. Per the germline V gene, CDR1 is LGHNA and CDR2 is YNFKEQ. V shed 2 bases and J 1 base; nucleotides not matched to a gene: 10. The CDR3 coding sequence is TGTGCCAGCAGCCAATGGCGGTGGGAGGGTGAGAACACCGGGGAGCTGTTTTTT. Translating gives CASSQWRWEGENTGELFF.

V gene TRBV5-4 combines with J gene TRBJ2-7; the match to TRBD2 covers 10 bases. CDR1 is SGHNT, CDR2 YYREEE, per germline (reference sequence). After removal of 4 bases from V and 5 bases from J, the junction contained 6 bases not matched to a gene. This CDR3 contains 14 residues. In DNA form, the CDR3 reads TGTGCCAGCAGCCACCCGGGACTAGCGAACGAGCAGTACTTC. Translating it yields CASSHPGLANEQYF.